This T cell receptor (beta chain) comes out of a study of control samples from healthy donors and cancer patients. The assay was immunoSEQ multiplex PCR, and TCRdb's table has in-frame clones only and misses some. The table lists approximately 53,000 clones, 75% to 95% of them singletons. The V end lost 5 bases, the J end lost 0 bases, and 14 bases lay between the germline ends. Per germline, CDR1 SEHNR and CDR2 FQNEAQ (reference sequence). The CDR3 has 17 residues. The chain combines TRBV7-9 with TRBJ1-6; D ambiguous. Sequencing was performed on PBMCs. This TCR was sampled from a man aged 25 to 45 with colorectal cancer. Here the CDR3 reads CASSHNFSSSYNSPLHF. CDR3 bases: TGTGCCAGCAGCCACAACTTTTCTAGCTCCTATAATTCACCCCTCCACTTT. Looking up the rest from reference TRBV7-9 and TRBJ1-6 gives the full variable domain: DTGVSQNPRHKITKRGQNVTFRCDPISEHNRLYWYRQTLGQGPEFLTYFQNEAQLEKSRLLSDRFSAERPKGSFSTLEIQRTEQGDSAMYLCASSHNFSSSYNSPLHFGNGTRLTVT.